Following are 22 T cell receptor beta chains from one sample sequenced in a study of shared clonotypes between healthy human individuals. Clones were sequenced by immunoSEQ multiplex PCR, and TCRdb holds only the in-frame ones, with some missing. The sample contains millions of clones, approximately 90% of which appear only once. Source material: naive CD4+ T cells sorted from blood. Subset denoted: CD45RA+ positively selected. The receptors derive from a man between 18 and 35 years old in good health.

The chain employs TRBV7-9 and TRBJ1-1, with TRBD1 matching over 7 bases. The V segment lost 5 bases and the J segment 7 bases; nucleotides outside the gene matches: 7. The CDR3 is 13 amino acids. Germline CDR1 is SEHNR and CDR2 is FQNEAQ (reference sequence). DNA for the CDR3: TGTGCCAGCAGCCCCAAGGACAGGCTTGAAGCTTTCTTT. Protein: CASSPKDRLEAFF.

The V gene is TRBV11-2, the J gene TRBJ2-2; possibly TRBD1 or TRBD2 for D (5 bases each). CDR1 SGHAT and CDR2 FQNNGV come from the germline V gene. Trimming removed 6 bases from V and 7 bases from J, with 15 bases in between. This CDR3 comprises 14 residues. CDR3 residues: CASSFVEGIGELFF. CDR3 bases: TGTGCCAGCAGTTTTGTAGAGGGGATCGGGGAGCTGTTTTTT.

The rearrangement uses TRBV28 and TRBJ1-5; D gene ambiguous. The CDR3 runs 15 residues. The V end lost 7 bases, the J end lost 6 bases, and 19 bases lay between the germline ends. The germline V gene encodes CDR1 MDHEN and CDR2 SYDVKM. CDR3 amino acids: CASTLGGDGGQPQHF. In DNA, the CDR3 is TGTGCCAGCACCCTCGGTGGTGACGGCGGTCAGCCCCAGCATTTT. Supplemented by reference TRBV28 and TRBJ1-5, the full variable domain reads DVKVTQSSRYLVKRTGEKVFLECVQDMDHENMFWYRQDPGLGLRLIYFSYDVKMKEKGDIPEGYSVSREKKERFSLILESASTNQTSMYLCASTLGGDGGQPQHFGDGTRLSIL.

For this clone: Other DNA sequences in this specimen translate into the identical CDR3. J is TRBJ2-3 and V is TRBV19; TRBD2 might be the D (6 bases). The germline gives CDR1 LNHDA, CDR2 SQIVND (reference sequence). Trimming cost V 5 bases and J 3 bases, with 12 bases left between them. CDR3 length equals 14 residues. The CDR3 here is CASSATGGTDTQYF. In DNA, the CDR3 is TGTGCCAGTAGTGCTACTGGGGGGACAGATACGCAGTATTTT. Using reference TRBV19 and TRBJ2-3 for the parts outside the CDR3, the full variable domain is DGGITQSPKYLFRKEGQNVTLSCEQNLNHDAMYWYRQDPGQGLRLIYYSQIVNDFQKGDIAEGYSVSREKKESFPLTVTSAQKNPTAFYLCASSATGGTDTQYFGPGTRLTVL.

The rearrangement uses TRBV9 and TRBJ2-1; no clear D. V lost 0 bases to trimming and J lost 2 bases, with 9 bases between them. CDR3 size: 15 residues. Germline CDR1 and CDR2: SGDLS and YYNGEE. The CDR3, as DNA: TGTGCCAGCAGCGTAGGAAGGGAAACCTACAATGAGCAGTTCTTC. Translation gives CASSVGRETYNEQFF.

This clone was seen a few times. Additional DNA sequences in this sample encode the identical CDR3. The V gene is TRBV5-1, the J gene TRBJ1-6; D is unresolved. Germline V gene data show CDR1 as SGHRS and CDR2 as YFSETQ. The V gene lost 0 bases and the J gene lost 7 bases, with 2 bases spanning the gap. The CDR3 spans 12 residues. Written as DNA, the CDR3 is TGCGCCAGCAGCTTGGGGAATTCACCCCTCCACTTT. Amino acids: CASSLGNSPLHF.

This rearrangement joins TRBV6-1 to TRBJ1-2; TRBD1 might be the D (6 bases). Germline-derived CDR1 and CDR2 are MNHNS and SASEGT. The CDR3 sequence is 11 residues long. The ends were cut back, 7 bases at V and 8 bases at J, with 11 bases in the middle. The CDR3 DNA reads TGTGCCAGCAATCGGGGGCAAGGCTACACCTTC. This translates into CASNRGQGYTF.

The chain is built from TRBV7-2 and TRBJ2-2; D possibly corresponds to TRBD1 (6 bases). CDR1 and CDR2 from the germline V gene are SGHTA and FQGNSA. There are 15 residues in the CDR3. The ends were cut back, 4 bases at V and 5 bases at J, with 14 bases in the middle. The CDR3 is CASSSTGKRTGELFF. The CDR3 DNA follows: TGTGCCAGCAGCTCAACAGGGAAGAGGACCGGGGAGCTGTTTTTT.

This rearrangement joins TRBV7-9 to TRBJ1-1; D unclear. The V end lost 1 base, the J end lost 4 bases, and 16 bases lay between the germline ends. Germline CDR1 reads SEHNR; CDR2 reads FQNEAQ (reference sequence). This CDR3 has 16 residues. The CDR3 loop is CASSLGSGGTGTEAFF. In DNA, the CDR3 is TGTGCCAGCAGCTTAGGGTCGGGAGGAACGGGCACTGAAGCTTTCTTT.

The gene calls are TRBV7-2 and TRBJ2-2; D not resolved. The CDR3 loop spans 13 amino acids. Looked up from germline, CDR1 is SGHTA and CDR2 is FQGNSA. Trimming took off 10 bases at V and 11 bases at J, with 20 bases between the two ends. CDR3 region: CAILKRWARELFF. The CDR3 DNA reads as TGTGCCATCCTTAAACGTTGGGCTCGAGAGCTGTTTTTT.

The chain uses TRBV5-1 and TRBJ2-7, with 12 bases identical to TRBD1. The ends lost 3 bases at V and 2 bases at J; junction bases unmatched: 3. The CDR3 has 15 residues. Germline-derived CDR1 and CDR2 are SGHRS and YFSETQ. DNA of the CDR3: TGCGCCAGCAGCTCGGGACAGGGGGCGGCCTACGAGCAGTACTTC. It encodes CASSSGQGAAYEQYF.

V and J are TRBV19 and TRBJ1-5; D unresolved. Germline CDR1 LNHDA, CDR2 SQIVND (reference sequence). V was cut by 5 bases and J by 0 bases, with 5 bases left in between. The length of the CDR3 is 13 residues. CDR3 in DNA: TGTGCCAGTAGTTCTGATAGCAATCAGCCCCAGCATTTT. Protein sequence: CASSSDSNQPQHF.

CDR3 sequence (DNA): TGTGCCAGCAGAGAGGGGGTGGGCCAGTACTTC. It encodes CASREGVGQYF. The chain is built from TRBV6-6 and TRBJ2-5; a possible D gene is TRBD1 (6 bases). This CDR3 has 11 amino acids. V lost 6 bases to trimming and J lost 10 bases, with 12 bases between them. CDR1 MNHNY and CDR2 SVGAGI come from the germline V gene (reference sequence).

The chain couples TRBV6-6 to TRBJ2-5; the match to TRBD2 covers 7 bases. Matching the DNA end better, TRBJ2-7 makes the J call doubtful. The CDR3 has 16 amino acids. CDR1 is MNHNY, CDR2 SVGAGI, per germline (reference sequence). The CDR3 DNA follows: TGTGCCAGCAGTACAGGTAGCGGGCGAAGCTCCTACGAGCAGTACTTC. The encoded protein is CASSTGSGRSSYEQYF.

This clone was recorded once. Other DNA sequences from this sample encode an identical CDR3 as well. V and J are TRBV30 and TRBJ2-5; 8 bases match TRBD1. V shed 3 bases, J shed 2 bases, and the junction held 5 bases outside the gene matches. In germline, CDR1 is GTSNPN, CDR2 SVGIG (reference sequence). The CDR3 consists of 14 residues. The CDR3 DNA is TGTGCCTGGAGCCCAAGGACAGGGCAAGAGACCCAGTACTTC. Translation: CAWSPRTGQETQYF. The variable domain in full, with the rest retrieved from reference TRBV30 and TRBJ2-5, is SQTIHQWPATLVQPVGSPLSLECTVEGTSNPNLYWYRQAAGRGLQLLFYSVGIGQISSEVPQNLSASRPQDRQFILSSKKLLLSDSGFYLCAWSPRTGQETQYFGPGTRLLVL.

The count of this clone is one. The chain carries TRBV5-4 and TRBJ2-7, with D tentatively TRBD1 (6 bases). Germline CDR1 is SGHNT and CDR2 is YYREEE (reference sequence). V was shortened by 4 bases and J by 7 bases, with 18 bases between the two germline ends. This CDR3 is 14 amino acids long. CDR3 loop: CASSQRQDLGEQYF. In DNA form, the CDR3 reads TGTGCCAGCAGCCAACGACAGGACTTGGGGGAGCAGTACTTC.

The gene calls are TRBV7-8 and TRBJ2-1; 7 positions agree with TRBD1. V gave up 5 bases and J gave up 7 bases; unmatched junction bases: 2. This CDR3 has 12 residues. Germline CDR1 and CDR2: SGHVS and FQNEAQ. CDR3 amino acids: CASSPQGNEQFF. The CDR3 nucleotides are TGTGCCAGCAGCCCACAGGGGAATGAGCAGTTCTTC. Filled out from reference TRBV7-8 and TRBJ2-1, the complete variable domain reads GAGVSQSPRYKVAKRGQDVALRCDPISGHVSLFWYQQALGQGPEFLTYFQNEAQLDKSGLPSDRFFAERPEGSVSTLKIQRTQQEDSAVYLCASSPQGNEQFFGPGTRLTVL.

Concerning this clone itself: A clone one base away is much larger, so this may be a read error. The sample has other DNA sequences that encode this CDR3 too. The V call is TRBV18, the J call TRBJ1-1; D not certain. This CDR3 is built from 12 residues. In germline, CDR1 is KGHSH, CDR2 LQKENI. Trimming cost V 2 bases and J 1 base, with 2 bases left between them. The DNA for the CDR3 is TGTGCCAGCTCACCAAGGAACACTGAAGCTTTCTTT. Its translation is CASSPRNTEAFF.

V is TRBV6-1 and J is TRBJ2-3; TRBD1 agrees at 11 bases. Trimming at V came to 7 bases and at J to 3 bases, leaving 3 bases not matched to a gene. Germline CDR1 is MNHNS and CDR2 is SASEGT. CDR3 length: 14 residues. This chain's CDR3 is CASTDRGRTDTQYF. CDR3 sequence (DNA): TGTGCCAGCACGGACAGGGGGCGTACAGATACGCAGTATTTT.

V usage is TRBV6-4 and J usage is TRBJ2-3; no clear D. V was shortened by 2 bases and J by 3 bases, with 6 bases between the two germline ends. The CDR3 loop spans 13 amino acids. CDR1 is MRHNA, CDR2 SNTAGT, per germline. The CDR3, as DNA: TGTGCCAGCAGTGACCAAAGTACAGATACGCAGTATTTT. Translation: CASSDQSTDTQYF.

CDR3 residues: CASSPRPWGIMDSPLHF. CDR3 in DNA: TGTGCCAGCAGCCCCCGCCCGTGGGGCATAATGGATTCACCCCTCCACTTT. J is TRBJ1-6 and V is TRBV7-2; perhaps TRBD1 as D (5 bases). Germline CDR1 and CDR2: SGHTA and FQGNSA. V shed 5 bases and J shed 8 bases, with 22 bases lying between them. This CDR3 comprises 17 residues.

The CDR3 DNA reads TGTGCCAGCAGCTTAGGACAGGGCAGGGGCTACACCTTC. This codes for CASSLGQGRGYTF. V and J are TRBV11-2 and TRBJ1-2, with TRBD1 identical over 7 bases. The CDR3 consists of 13 residues. Germline V gives CDR1 SGHAT, CDR2 FQNNGV. Trimming at V came to 1 base and at J to 8 bases, leaving 4 bases not matched to a gene.